Following are 20 T cell receptor beta chains from one sample sequenced in a study of shared clonotypes between healthy human individuals. This table comes from immunoSEQ multiplex PCR, and its TCRdb copy is limited to in-frame clones, with some not included. Of around 2.3 million clones in the sample, under 97% were seen once. The sample taken for sequencing was naive CD4+ T cells sorted from blood. Subset reported: CD45RA+ positively selected. Receptor source: a young man in good health.

The CDR3 DNA sequence: TGTGCCAGCTCACCAATCCTAGCTTTATACAATGAGCAGTTCTTC. It yields the protein CASSPILALYNEQFF. The chain recombines TRBV18 with TRBJ2-1; perhaps TRBD2 as D (5 bases). The germline gives CDR1 KGHSH, CDR2 LQKENI. The CDR3 length is 15 residues. Trimming cost V 2 bases and J 4 bases, with 12 bases left between them. The variable domain in full, completed from reference TRBV18 and TRBJ2-1, reads NAGVMQNPRHLVRRRGQEARLRCSPMKGHSHVYWYRQLPEEGLKFMVYLQKENIIDESGMPKERFSAEFPKEGPSILRIQQVVRGDSAAYFCASSPILALYNEQFFGPGTRLTVL.

V is TRBV28 and J is TRBJ1-5; no reliable D call. The CDR3 consists of 16 residues. CDR1 and CDR2 from the germline V gene are MDHEN and SYDVKM. Trimming took off 5 bases at V and 2 bases at J, with 16 bases between the two ends. CDR3 coding DNA: TGTGCCAGCAGTCCGCGGACTGTCTGGGGCAATCAGCCCCAGCATTTT. Amino acids: CASSPRTVWGNQPQHF.

On this clone itself: This CDR3 is also generated by other DNA sequences in the sample. The chain couples TRBV6-5 to TRBJ2-7, with TRBD1 matching over 10 bases. The CDR3 runs 14 residues. Germline-derived CDR1 and CDR2 are MNHEY and SVGAGI. Germline trimming cut 6 bases from V and 4 bases from J; bases unmatched to any gene: 6. The CDR3 is CASSRDRGSYEQYF. The CDR3 DNA reads TGTGCCAGCAGCCGGGACAGGGGATCTTACGAGCAGTACTTC.

The J gene is TRBJ1-2, the V gene TRBV27, with 7 bases aligning to TRBD1. Germline V gene lookup returns CDR1 MNHEY and CDR2 SMNVEV (reference sequence). The CDR3 is 12 amino acids. After removal of 4 bases from V and 7 bases from J, the junction contained 3 bases not matched to a gene. CDR3 DNA: TGTGCCAGCAGTTACAGGGGAGGTGGCTACACCTTC. The encoded protein is CASSYRGGGYTF.

The chain has TRBV4-1 and TRBJ1-6, with D perhaps TRBD1 (6 bases). CDR1 and CDR2 (germline): MGHRA, YSYEKL. The CDR3 is 17 residues long. The ends were cut back, 0 bases at V and 10 bases at J, with 19 bases in the middle. CDR3 sequence reads: CASSQEPPGQRDSPLHF. DNA for the CDR3: TGCGCCAGCAGCCAAGAACCCCCGGGACAAAGGGACTCACCCCTCCACTTT.

The V and J genes are TRBV5-1 and TRBJ2-3, with 10 bases that match TRBD2. There are 16 residues in the CDR3. CDR1 is SGHRS, CDR2 YFSETQ, per germline. V shed 2 bases and J 2 bases; nucleotides not matched to a gene: 5. DNA of the CDR3: TGCGCCAGCAGCTTTGTAGCGGGAGGTAACACAGATACGCAGTATTTT. Its translation: CASSFVAGGNTDTQYF. The full variable domain, with the rest looked up from reference TRBV5-1 and TRBJ2-3, is KAGVTQTPRYLIKTRGQQVTLSCSPISGHRSVSWYQQTPGQGLQFLFEYFSETQRNKGNFPGRFSGRQFSNSRSEMNVSTLELGDSALYLCASSFVAGGNTDTQYFGPGTRLTVL.

The gene calls are TRBV18 and TRBJ2-7; D call uncertain. The length of the CDR3 is 14 residues. Germline V lookup: CDR1 KGHSH, CDR2 LQKENI. V was trimmed by 2 bases and J by 5 bases, leaving 13 bases between them. CDR3 residues: CASSPVAPANEQYF. Written as DNA, the CDR3 is TGTGCCAGCTCACCAGTGGCTCCGGCCAACGAGCAGTACTTC.

This chain connects TRBV2 to TRBJ2-7, with D perhaps TRBD2 (6 bases). V gave up 4 bases and J gave up 4 bases, with 8 bases separating them. Germline V lookup: CDR1 SNHLY, CDR2 FYNNEI. The CDR3 length is 12 residues. The CDR3 nucleotides are TGTGCCAGCAGTGGCGGGAATTACGAGCAGTACTTC. This gives the protein CASSGGNYEQYF.

V usage is TRBV18 and J usage is TRBJ2-7; 8 bases match TRBD1. Looked up from germline, CDR1 is KGHSH and CDR2 is LQKENI. The CDR3 has 15 amino acids. V lost 3 bases, J lost 1 base, and 5 bases stayed unmatched. The CDR3 nucleotides read TGTGCCAGCTCACCGGACAGGGCGACTTCCTACGAGCAGTACTTC. Protein sequence: CASSPDRATSYEQYF.

V and J are TRBV5-1 and TRBJ2-5, with 11 bases aligning to TRBD1. V lost 0 bases and J lost 1; bases outside the gene matches: 5. The CDR3 is 17 amino acids. Germline V gene data show CDR1 as SGHRS and CDR2 as YFSETQ. Written as DNA, the CDR3 is TGCGCCAGCAGCTTGGGAGGGACAGGGGGGATCCAAGAGACCCAGTACTTC. Protein sequence: CASSLGGTGGIQETQYF.

The J gene is TRBJ2-5, the V gene TRBV30; no clear D. There are 11 residues in the CDR3. From germline, CDR1 is GTSNPN and CDR2 SVGIG (reference sequence). With 4 bases removed from V and 2 bases from J, the gap between germline ends came to 5 bases. The CDR3 loop reads CAWMPQETQYF. CDR3 in DNA: TGTGCCTGGATGCCACAAGAGACCCAGTACTTC. Full variable domain (missing parts from reference TRBV30 and TRBJ2-5): SQTIHQWPATLVQPVGSPLSLECTVEGTSNPNLYWYRQAAGRGLQLLFYSVGIGQISSEVPQNLSASRPQDRQFILSSKKLLLSDSGFYLCAWMPQETQYFGPGTRLLVL.

Note on this clone: Other DNA sequences from this sample encode an identical CDR3 as well. V gene TRBV5-1 combines with J gene TRBJ1-1; D is undetermined. In germline, CDR1 is SGHRS, CDR2 YFSETQ. This CDR3 is 14 amino acids long. Trimming shortened V by 0 bases and J by 4 bases, and 10 bases separated the two germline ends. DNA for the CDR3: TGCGCCAGCAGCTTGGAAGGCTTCGGCACTGAAGCTTTCTTT. Translated, it gives CASSLEGFGTEAFF.

This clone was observed a single time. J is TRBJ1-5 and V is TRBV7-6; 7 bases agree with TRBD1. CDR3 length: 15 residues. After removal of 5 bases from V and 3 bases from J, the junction contained 7 bases not matched to a gene. CDR1 and CDR2 (germline): SGHVS, FNYEAQ. The CDR3 loop reads CASSPGTATNQPQHF. CDR3 DNA sequence: TGTGCCAGCAGCCCGGGGACAGCCACCAATCAGCCCCAGCATTTT.

This chain links TRBV29-1 with TRBJ1-1; D not certain. V lost 5 bases and J lost 7, with 17 bases in between. This CDR3 comprises 13 residues. Germline V gene lookup returns CDR1 SQVTM and CDR2 ANQGSEA. CDR3 loop: CSVWTLTKNEAFF. The CDR3 DNA is TGCAGCGTTTGGACCCTCACGAAAAATGAAGCTTTCTTT.

The chain joins TRBV21-1 to TRBJ2-1; the D segment call TRBD2 is taken from the table without a DNA check. TRBV21-1 is annotated as a pseudogene. The CDR3 spans 16 residues. The DNA of the CDR3 is TGTGCCAGCAGCAAACTCAACGGGGGGCCCTACAATGAGCAGTTCTTC. Translation gives CASSKLNGGPYNEQFF.

The chain employs TRBV30 and TRBJ1-1, with 7 nucleotides matching TRBD1. Germline V lookup: CDR1 GTSNPN, CDR2 SVGIG (reference sequence). V lost 5 bases to trimming and J lost 0 bases; unmatched junction nucleotides: 3. This CDR3 spans 13 amino acids. CDR3 sequence: CAWGTDMNTEAFF. The DNA of the CDR3 is TGTGCCTGGGGGACAGACATGAACACTGAAGCTTTCTTT.

This clone was seen only a few times. The chain joins TRBV7-2 to TRBJ1-5; D is undetermined. The germline V gene encodes CDR1 SGHTA and CDR2 FQGNSA. This CDR3 comprises 11 residues. Trimming left V 3 bases short and J 8 bases short, with 5 bases between. The CDR3 region has the DNA TGTGCCAGCAGCTTGGGAGAGCCCCAGCATTTT. It specifies CASSLGEPQHF.

As DNA, the CDR3 is TGTGCCAGCTCACCCCCGGGACACTCGGGAAATGAGGGCTACACCTTC. It is translated as CASSPPGHSGNEGYTF. This sequence joins TRBV18 and TRBJ1-2, with TRBD1 as a possible D gene (6 bases). CDR1 and CDR2 from the germline V gene are KGHSH and LQKENI. There are 16 residues in the CDR3. V dropped 3 bases and J dropped 8 bases, with 22 bases sitting between them.

This clone showed up just once. The chain links TRBV6-6 to TRBJ2-7; 8 bases match TRBD2. Looked up from germline, CDR1 is MNHNY and CDR2 is SVGAGI (reference sequence). V was pared by 5 bases and J by 6 bases, with 12 bases of the junction left unmatched. The CDR3 runs 15 residues. The CDR3 is CASSLPSREGLEQYF. Written as DNA, the CDR3 is TGTGCCAGCAGTCTCCCGTCACGGGAGGGCCTCGAGCAGTACTTC.

Comment on this clone: Other DNA sequences in the sample encode the same CDR3. The chain employs TRBV6-1 and TRBJ1-3; D remains ambiguous. Germline CDR1 and CDR2: MNHNS and SASEGT. The CDR3 is 15 amino acids. Deletions cut 1 base from V and 1 base from J, with 8 bases between. CDR3 nucleotides: TGTGCCAGCAGTGAAGGGGGAGCTTCTGGAAACACCATATATTTT. Its translation: CASSEGGASGNTIYF.